The 28 T cell receptor beta chains below all came from one sample that was sequenced in a study of blood T cell repertoires in COVID-19. Repertoires were generated with immunoSEQ multiplex PCR, while TCRdb's copy carries only in-frame clones and drops some. The profile shows more than 150,000 clones, 80% to 90% of them singletons. Sequencing used peripheral blood. The source of these receptors is a man aged 35 to 55 with active or convalescent COVID-19.

The chain links TRBV30 to TRBJ2-2; D not resolved. Germline V CDR1 and CDR2: GTSNPN, SVGIG (reference sequence). The V and J ends lost 0 bases and 7 bases respectively, with 15 bases between them. CDR3 length: 15 amino acids. The chain's CDR3 is CAWSVGTVEGGELFF. For the CDR3, the DNA is TGTGCCTGGAGTGTGGGCACCGTAGAAGGCGGGGAGCTGTTTTTT.

The chain couples TRBV5-1 to TRBJ1-6; TRBD1 aligns across 7 bases. The CDR3 spans 16 residues. The J segment lost 5 bases and the V segment lost 4 bases, leaving 9 bases of the junction unmatched. Germline lookup yields CDR1 SGHRS and CDR2 YFSETQ. The CDR3 loop reads CASSNVRGTNNSPLHF. The CDR3 coding sequence is TGCGCCAGCAGCAACGTCAGGGGGACCAATAATTCACCCCTCCACTTT.

The chain recombines TRBV2 with TRBJ1-5; TRBD1 is a possible D gene (5 bases). The V end lost 8 bases, the J end lost 0 bases, and 14 bases lay between the germline ends. The CDR3 consists of 15 residues. Germline V CDR1 and CDR2: SNHLY, FYNNEI. CDR3 in amino acids: CASRAGRYSNQPQHF. The CDR3 region has the DNA TGTGCCAGCCGGGCAGGGCGATATAGCAATCAGCCCCAGCATTTT.

This chain links TRBV30 with TRBJ2-7, with unresolved D. Deletions cut 2 bases from V and 3 bases from J, with 8 bases between. The CDR3 is 12 amino acids. Looked up from germline, CDR1 is GTSNPN and CDR2 is SVGIG (reference sequence). CDR3 loop: CAWSTVYYEQYF. The CDR3 DNA sequence: TGTGCCTGGAGTACGGTGTACTACGAGCAGTACTTC.

In this sample, this clone turned up once. The rearrangement uses TRBV4-2 and TRBJ1-5; D is uncertain. V was shortened by 3 bases and J by 5 bases, with 11 bases between the two germline ends. CDR1 LGHNA and CDR2 YNFKEQ come from the germline V gene. The CDR3 loop spans 14 amino acids. This chain's CDR3 is CASSHSGPDQPQHF. The DNA for the CDR3 is TGTGCCAGCAGCCATTCTGGGCCTGATCAGCCCCAGCATTTT.

The V gene is TRBV7-2, the J gene TRBJ2-2, with 8 bases fitting TRBD2. The germline gives CDR1 SGHTA, CDR2 FQGNSA. The CDR3 spans 19 residues. V shed 1 base and J 3 bases; nucleotides not matched to a gene: 13. The CDR3 protein is CASSLGSLAGISHTGELFF. The CDR3 DNA reads as TGTGCCAGCAGCTTAGGGTCTCTAGCGGGTATCTCACACACCGGGGAGCTGTTTTTT.

CDR3: CSVILGLAGEETQYF. In nucleotides, the CDR3 is TGCAGCGTCATCCTCGGACTAGCGGGGGAAGAGACCCAGTACTTC. V usage is TRBV29-1 and J usage is TRBJ2-5, with TRBD2 identical over 13 bases. The trim removed 6 bases at V and 3 bases at J, leaving 7 bases unmatched. The germline V gene encodes CDR1 SQVTM and CDR2 ANQGSEA. CDR3 length: 15 amino acids.

CDR3 bases: TGTGCCAGCAGCTTGGTTGTGGGGGGATCTAACTATGGCTACACCTTC. Amino acid sequence: CASSLVVGGSNYGYTF. The V and J genes are TRBV5-5 and TRBJ1-2; TRBD1 might be the D (5 bases). The germline gives CDR1 SGHKS, CDR2 YYEKEE (reference sequence). The CDR3 consists of 16 residues. The V gene lost 0 bases and the J gene lost 0 bases, with 12 bases spanning the gap. The variable domain in full, completed from reference TRBV5-5 and TRBJ1-2, reads DAGVTQSPTHLIKTRGQQVTLRCSPISGHKSVSWYQQVLGQGPQFIFQYYEKEERGRGNFPDRFSARQFPNYSSELNVNALLLGDSALYLCASSLVVGGSNYGYTFGSGTRLTVV.

The sample holds one count of this clone. The chain has TRBV2 and TRBJ2-5; 10 bases are shared with TRBD2. This CDR3 spans 15 amino acids. Trimming at V came to 8 bases and at J to 2 bases, leaving 8 bases not matched to a gene. Germline assignment: CDR1 SNHLY and CDR2 FYNNEI. CDR3 protein: CASSLAGDTQETQYF. The CDR3 bases are TGTGCCAGCTCCCTAGCGGGGGATACACAAGAGACCCAGTACTTC. Supplemented by reference TRBV2 and TRBJ2-5, the full variable domain reads EPEVTQTPSHQVTQMGQEVILRCVPISNHLYFYWYRQILGQKVEFLVSFYNNEISEKSEIFDDQFSVERPDGSNFTLKIRSTKLEDSAMYFCASSLAGDTQETQYFGPGTRLLVL.

This rearrangement joins TRBV5-1 to TRBJ1-1; TRBD1 might be the D (5 bases). The V end lost 4 bases, the J end lost 3 bases, and 13 bases lay between the germline ends. Germline V gives CDR1 SGHRS, CDR2 YFSETQ. This CDR3 comprises 14 residues. The CDR3 here is CASSSWQTDTEAFF. CDR3 DNA: TGCGCCAGCAGCAGCTGGCAGACAGACACTGAAGCTTTCTTT.

The chain joins TRBV13 to TRBJ2-5, with D uncertain. The germline V gene has CDR1 PRHDT and CDR2 FYEKMQ (reference sequence). Trimming stripped 5 bases from V and 3 bases from J, with 10 bases between. The CDR3 sequence is 13 residues long. CDR3 coding DNA: TGTGCCAGCAGCCCGACTGGAAAAGAGACCCAGTACTTC. It translates to CASSPTGKETQYF.

The chain uses TRBV4-3 and TRBJ1-6, with D tentatively TRBD1 (5 bases). Germline CDR1 reads LGHNA; CDR2 reads YSLEER. The CDR3 length is 15 residues. Trimming removed 4 bases at V and 6 bases at J, with 13 bases between. This chain's CDR3 is CASSLRQPSNSPLHF. In nucleotides, the CDR3 is TGCGCCAGCAGCCTCCGACAGCCTTCTAATTCACCCCTCCACTTT.

A note on this clone: This CDR3 is also generated by other DNA sequences in the sample. This sequence joins TRBV6-1 and TRBJ2-7; 11 bases line up with TRBD1. The CDR3 runs to 15 residues. V gave up 3 bases and J gave up 0 bases; unmatched junction bases: 1. The V gene's germline CDR1 is MNHNS and CDR2 SASEGT. This CDR3 is CASSEGTGGSYEQYF. The CDR3 region has the DNA TGTGCCAGCAGTGAGGGGACAGGGGGCTCCTACGAGCAGTACTTC.

The chain carries TRBV30 and TRBJ1-1, with 9 bases fitting TRBD1. The trim removed 3 bases at V and 10 bases at J, leaving 12 bases unmatched. Germline CDR1 GTSNPN, CDR2 SVGIG (reference sequence). The CDR3 covers 14 residues. For the CDR3, the DNA is TGTGCCTGGAGGTACAGGGGGCTGACGGGGGGAGCTTTCTTT. It codes for CAWRYRGLTGGAFF.

V gene TRBV6-2 or TRBV6-3 combines with J gene TRBJ1-5, with D possibly being TRBD1 (6 bases). The germline gives CDR1 MNHEY, CDR2 SVGEGT. The CDR3 extends over 17 amino acids. The V end lost 6 bases, the J end lost 1 base, and 19 bases lay between the germline ends. The CDR3 spells CASRPSRGARSNQPQHF. The CDR3 DNA reads TGTGCCAGCAGGCCTAGCCGGGGGGCCAGAAGCAATCAGCCCCAGCATTTT.

The rearrangement uses TRBV18 and TRBJ2-7; D possibly corresponds to TRBD1 (5 bases). The CDR3 has 14 amino acids. In germline, CDR1 is KGHSH, CDR2 LQKENI. V lost 6 bases and J lost 2, with 14 bases in between. This CDR3 reads CASSTGYPPYEQYF. CDR3 sequence (DNA): TGTGCCAGCTCCACAGGATACCCCCCCTACGAGCAGTACTTC.

V is TRBV6-5 and J is TRBJ1-3; D possibly corresponds to TRBD1 (5 bases). Trimming took 10 bases from V and 0 from J, leaving 13 bases between them. The CDR3 is 14 amino acids. Germline V gives CDR1 MNHEY, CDR2 SVGAGI. CDR3: CATSRGDSGNTIYF. The CDR3 DNA reads TGTGCCACCAGCCGGGGGGACTCTGGAAACACCATATATTTT.

This chain joins TRBV7-9 and TRBJ2-7; 9 bases fit TRBD1. CDR3 length: 15 amino acids. V trimming: 4 bases; J trimming: 0 bases; junction bases outside the gene matches: 4. CDR1 SEHNR and CDR2 FQNEAQ come from the germline V gene (reference sequence). CDR3 loop: CASSYWGQGSYEQYF. The CDR3 DNA is TGTGCCAGCAGCTACTGGGGACAGGGCTCCTACGAGCAGTACTTC.

V gene TRBV7-2 combines with J gene TRBJ2-2, with 12 bases fitting TRBD2. This CDR3 has 17 amino acids. The germline gives CDR1 SGHTA, CDR2 FQGNSA. Germline trimming cut 4 bases from V and 5 bases from J; bases unmatched to any gene: 8. CDR3 in DNA: TGTGCCAGCAGCTCAGGACTAGCGGGGAGGGGAACCGGGGAGCTGTTTTTT. Residues: CASSSGLAGRGTGELFF.

The chain recombines TRBV7-3 with TRBJ1-2; 7 nucleotides agree with TRBD1. The CDR3 has 14 amino acids. Germline loops: CDR1 SGHTA, CDR2 FQGTGA. V trimming: 6 bases; J trimming: 3 bases; junction bases outside the gene matches: 7. CDR3 sequence: CASSQDRAHYGYTF. The DNA for the CDR3 is TGTGCCAGCAGTCAAGACAGGGCCCACTATGGCTACACCTTC.

V usage is TRBV28 and J usage is TRBJ2-5, with D possibly matching TRBD1 (5 bases). The V and J ends lost 5 bases and 3 bases respectively, with 13 bases between them. The germline gives CDR1 MDHEN, CDR2 SYDVKM. The CDR3 is 14 residues long. CDR3 coding DNA: TGTGCCAGCAGTGCCCTCCGCAGGGAAGAGACCCAGTACTTC. The encoded protein is CASSALRREETQYF. The variable domain in full, completed from reference TRBV28 and TRBJ2-5, reads DVKVTQSSRYLVKRTGEKVFLECVQDMDHENMFWYRQDPGLGLRLIYFSYDVKMKEKGDIPEGYSVSREKKERFSLILESASTNQTSMYLCASSALRREETQYFGPGTRLLVL.

The chain's CDR3 is CASSLELSAEAFF. CDR3 coding DNA: TGTGCCAGCAGCTTAGAATTGTCTGCTGAAGCTTTCTTT. The chain uses TRBV7-2 and TRBJ1-1; D unresolved. The CDR3 covers 13 residues. The germline gives CDR1 SGHTA, CDR2 FQGNSA. V dropped 1 base and J dropped 6 bases, with 9 bases sitting between them.

The chain uses TRBV5-6 and TRBJ2-5; 7 bases line up with TRBD1. The germline CDR1 and CDR2 sequences are SGHDT and YYEEEE. The trim removed 2 bases at V and 4 bases at J, leaving 2 bases unmatched. CDR3 length: 13 residues. The CDR3 is CASSLNRGETQYF. CDR3 coding DNA: TGTGCCAGCAGCTTAAACAGGGGAGAGACCCAGTACTTC.

The CDR3: CASSLRESPDTQYF. The CDR3 nucleotides are TGTGCCAGCAGCCTCCGAGAGAGTCCAGATACGCAGTATTTT. V and J are TRBV3-1 (or the pseudogene TRBV3-2) and TRBJ2-3; D gene uncertain. With 4 bases removed from V and 4 bases from J, the gap between germline ends came to 12 bases. Looked up from germline, CDR1 is LGHDT and CDR2 is YNNKEL (reference sequence). This CDR3 has 14 residues.

This rearrangement joins TRBV6-2 or TRBV6-3 to TRBJ2-5; 7 bases are shared with TRBD2. V gave up 0 bases and J gave up 1 base; unmatched junction bases: 8. This CDR3 region has 17 residues. In germline, CDR1 is MNHEY, CDR2 SVGEGT. CDR3 protein: CASSYSVRGDRQETQYF. DNA for the CDR3: TGTGCCAGCAGTTACTCGGTACGGGGGGATCGCCAAGAGACCCAGTACTTC.

The sample holds a few counts of this clone. V gene TRBV7-2 combines with J gene TRBJ1-2, with 7 positions matching TRBD1. The ends lost 4 bases at V and 4 bases at J; junction bases unmatched: 9. From germline, CDR1 is SGHTA and CDR2 FQGNSA. The CDR3 loop spans 15 amino acids. Written as DNA, the CDR3 is TGTGCCAGCAGCTCCCGACAGGGAATGACCTATGGCTACACCTTC. Encoded protein: CASSSRQGMTYGYTF.

The genes are TRBV5-6 and TRBJ1-3; no clear D gene. This CDR3 is 13 amino acids long. Germline lookup yields CDR1 SGHDT and CDR2 YYEEEE. Deletions cut 2 bases from V and 4 bases from J, with 7 bases between. The CDR3 bases are TGTGCCAGCAGCTTTAGTTCAGGAAACACCATATATTTT. Protein: CASSFSSGNTIYF.

The chain recombines TRBV2 with TRBJ1-3; D gene uncertain. V was pared by 2 bases and J by 3 bases, with 17 bases between. The CDR3 length is 17 residues. Germline lookup yields CDR1 SNHLY and CDR2 FYNNEI. The CDR3 DNA follows: TGTGCCAGCAGTGAATTTAGTCGCGGCAGCCTTGGAAACACCATATATTTT. Translating gives CASSEFSRGSLGNTIYF.